The 24 T cell receptor beta chains below were found in one sample sequenced in a study of blood T cell repertoires in COVID-19. Clones were sequenced by immunoSEQ multiplex PCR, and TCRdb holds only the in-frame ones, with some missing. The sample yields more than 60,000 clones, approximately 89% seen once. The sequenced sample was peripheral blood. These receptors were taken from a human donor in a cohort sampled during active COVID-19.

The chain has TRBV4-3 and TRBJ2-2; 11 bases are shared with TRBD2. The J segment lost 3 bases and the V segment lost 2 bases, leaving 8 bases of the junction unmatched. Germline V gene sequence: CDR1 LGHNA, CDR2 YSLEER. CDR3 length: 18 amino acids. The CDR3 loop reads CASSQQGTSGLDTGELFF. CDR3 DNA sequence: TGCGCCAGCAGCCAACAAGGGACTAGCGGCTTAGACACCGGGGAGCTGTTTTTT.

V usage is TRBV7-9 and J usage is TRBJ1-1, with unresolved D. This CDR3 region has 16 residues. Between the trimmed V and J ends, which lost 1 base and 2 bases, there was a span of 14 bases. Germline V CDR1 and CDR2: SEHNR, FQNEAQ (reference sequence). CDR3 protein: CASSLVGRSRNTEAFF. CDR3 nucleotide sequence: TGTGCCAGCAGCTTAGTGGGCAGGTCGAGAAACACTGAAGCTTTCTTT.

The chain combines TRBV6-6 with TRBJ2-3; possibly TRBD2 for D (6 bases). CDR1 is MNHNY, CDR2 SVGAGI, per germline (reference sequence). Trimming took off 5 bases at V and 5 bases at J, with 17 bases between the two ends. The CDR3 totals 15 residues. As DNA, the CDR3 is TGTGCCAGCAGTATATTAGGAGGGGAACTAGATACGCAGTATTTT. Encoded protein: CASSILGGELDTQYF.

The chain links TRBV5-6 to TRBJ1-4; D not certain. The CDR3 covers 15 residues. Germline V gene lookup returns CDR1 SGHDT and CDR2 YYEEEE. V gave up 5 bases and J gave up 7 bases, with 18 bases separating them. The DNA of the CDR3 is TGTGCCAGCAGTCCCTGGGCAGTTGGTAGTGAAAAACTGTTTTTT. This translates into CASSPWAVGSEKLFF.

The chain links TRBV21-1 to TRBJ2-3; the D segment call TRBD2 is taken from the table without a DNA check. TRBV21-1 is tagged as a pseudogene. The CDR3 runs 16 residues. CDR3 loop: CASSKLRGRYTDTQYF. The DNA for the CDR3 is TGTGCCAGCAGCAAACTTCGAGGGAGGTACACAGATACGCAGTATTTT.

This sequence joins TRBV4-1 and TRBJ1-3; a weak D match, TRBD1 (5 bases). V lost 3 bases and J lost 6, with 9 bases in between. CDR3 length: 13 amino acids. The germline V gene has CDR1 MGHRA and CDR2 YSYEKL. Here the CDR3 DNA reads TGCGCCAGCAGCCAGGGGACTCTAAACACCATATATTTT. Its translation is CASSQGTLNTIYF.

This chain connects TRBV19 to TRBJ1-4; 9 nucleotides align to TRBD1. This CDR3 has 15 amino acids. Unmatched junction bases numbered 6, after V lost 3 bases and J lost 7 bases. Germline CDR1 and CDR2: LNHDA and SQIVND (reference sequence). The CDR3 DNA reads as TGTGCCAGTAGTATTCAGGACAGGGGAAGTGAAAAACTGTTTTTT. As protein: CASSIQDRGSEKLFF. The full variable domain, its missing parts supplied by reference TRBV19 and TRBJ1-4, is DGGITQSPKYLFRKEGQNVTLSCEQNLNHDAMYWYRQDPGQGLRLIYYSQIVNDFQKGDIAEGYSVSREKKESFPLTVTSAQKNPTAFYLCASSIQDRGSEKLFFGSGTQLSVL.

The chain couples TRBV6-6 to TRBJ1-5; TRBD1 is a possible D gene (5 bases). V was clipped by 3 bases and J by 2 bases, with 8 bases between them. There are 14 residues in the CDR3. Germline assignment: CDR1 MNHNY and CDR2 SVGAGI (reference sequence). CDR3 sequence: CASSYGAGNQPQHF. The CDR3 nucleotides are TGTGCCAGCAGTTATGGGGCCGGCAATCAGCCCCAGCATTTT.

This clone was detected once. This chain links TRBV27 with TRBJ2-7; the D is unclear. Per germline, CDR1 MNHEY and CDR2 SMNVEV (reference sequence). This CDR3 spans 14 amino acids. Trimming removed 3 bases from V and 1 base from J, with 10 bases in between. The CDR3 protein is CASSFLLTSYEQYF. The CDR3 DNA reads TGTGCCAGCAGTTTTCTGCTGACTTCCTACGAGCAGTACTTC.

This chain connects TRBV19 to TRBJ1-5; 7 nucleotides line up with TRBD1. The CDR3 is made up of 13 amino acids. The V gene end was trimmed by 4 bases and the J gene end by 5 bases; junction bases not matched to a gene: 2. Germline V gives CDR1 LNHDA, CDR2 SQIVND (reference sequence). The CDR3 sequence is CASSTDRDQPQHF. CDR3 nucleotides: TGTGCCAGTAGTACCGACAGGGATCAGCCCCAGCATTTT.

In its sample, this clone was seen once. The chain recombines TRBV12-5 with TRBJ2-3, with TRBD2 matching over 8 bases. This CDR3 comprises 16 residues. From germline, CDR1 is LGHNT and CDR2 FRNRAP. Unmatched junction bases numbered 14, after V lost 9 bases and J lost 3 bases. CDR3: CARPRGGGGGTDTQYF. The CDR3 DNA sequence: TGTGCTAGGCCCCGGGGGGGCGGGGGAGGAACAGATACGCAGTATTTT.

The chain links TRBV6-6 to TRBJ1-1; weak D call: TRBD1 (6 bases). The V end was cut by 0 bases, the J end by 6 bases, with 17 bases between. CDR1 and CDR2 from the germline V gene are MNHNY and SVGAGI (reference sequence). This CDR3 is built from 16 residues. This CDR3 is CASSYSPTGRYSEAFF. In nucleotides, the CDR3 is TGTGCCAGCAGTTACTCCCCAACAGGGAGATACTCTGAAGCTTTCTTT.

In its sample, this clone was seen once. The chain combines TRBV29-1 with TRBJ1-5, with D possibly TRBD1 on 6 matching bases. V gave up 8 bases and J gave up 3 bases, with 14 bases separating them. The CDR3 runs to 13 residues. Germline CDR1 SQVTM, CDR2 ANQGSEA. This CDR3 reads CSIRDNHNQPQHF. The DNA of the CDR3 is TGCAGCATCAGGGACAACCACAATCAGCCCCAGCATTTT.

The rearrangement joins TRBV7-9 to TRBJ2-5, with TRBD1 as a possible D gene (6 bases). CDR3 size: 15 residues. V was cut by 10 bases and J by 1 base, with 19 bases left in between. The V gene's germline CDR1 is SEHNR and CDR2 FQNEAQ (reference sequence). The CDR3 DNA reads as TGTGCCACCAGGGGTGTGGGGGCCGGCCAAGAGACCCAGTACTTC. The encoded protein is CATRGVGAGQETQYF.

This clone was observed once. The chain uses TRBV30 and TRBJ1-4; possible D gene TRBD1, 6 bases. Trimming pared 0 bases from V and 8 bases from J, leaving 13 bases between. The CDR3 consists of 14 residues. CDR1 and CDR2 (germline): GTSNPN, SVGIG (reference sequence). The CDR3 spells CAWSVGGAGEKLFF. The CDR3 nucleotides read TGTGCCTGGAGTGTAGGGGGGGCTGGGGAAAAACTGTTTTTT.

The chain employs TRBV5-1 and TRBJ2-1; 7 nucleotides agree with TRBD1. Germline V lookup: CDR1 SGHRS, CDR2 YFSETQ. With 5 bases clipped from V and 5 bases from J, the junction kept 7 bases outside the gene matches. The CDR3 contains 14 residues. CDR3 loop: CASRSAGGHNEQFF. For the CDR3, the DNA is TGCGCCAGCAGATCGGCAGGGGGTCACAATGAGCAGTTCTTC.

The chain combines TRBV7-2 with TRBJ2-7, with D maybe TRBD2 (5 bases). The CDR3 length is 16 residues. The germline V gene has CDR1 SGHTA and CDR2 FQGNSA. With 4 bases removed from V and 3 bases from J, the gap between germline ends came to 19 bases. The CDR3 sequence: CASSSGVGHRIYEQYF. The CDR3 DNA follows: TGTGCCAGCAGCTCCGGGGTTGGGCACAGAATCTACGAGCAGTACTTC.

The rearrangement links TRBV18 to TRBJ1-2; the D gene is possibly TRBD1 (5 bases). The CDR3 runs to 17 residues. Germline V gene data show CDR1 as KGHSH and CDR2 as LQKENI. V dropped 0 bases and J dropped 3 bases, with 17 bases sitting between them. The CDR3 loop is CASSPPGLPAADYGYTF. In nucleotides, the CDR3 is TGTGCCAGCTCACCACCGGGACTTCCGGCAGCGGACTATGGCTACACCTTC.

This clone appeared a single time. V is TRBV10-3 and J is TRBJ1-6, with a weak D call TRBD1 (5 bases). The CDR3 length is 15 residues. The V gene lost 2 bases and the J gene lost 3 bases, with 8 bases spanning the gap. Germline CDR1 is ENHRY and CDR2 is SYGVKD. The CDR3 sequence: CAISERGHYNSPLHF. CDR3 nucleotide sequence: TGTGCCATCAGTGAGAGGGGCCACTATAATTCACCCCTCCACTTT.

The V call is TRBV18, the J call TRBJ1-1, with D possibly TRBD1 on 5 matching bases. From germline, CDR1 is KGHSH and CDR2 LQKENI. Trimming left V 3 bases short and J 1 base short, with 12 bases between. This CDR3 comprises 15 residues. CDR3 bases: TGTGCCAGCTCACCCGGGACTACCCCGAACACTGAAGCTTTCTTT. It encodes CASSPGTTPNTEAFF.

The chain links TRBV11-2 to TRBJ2-4, with D perhaps TRBD1 (6 bases). This CDR3 region has 13 residues. Trimming shortened V by 5 bases and J by 7 bases, and 12 bases separated the two germline ends. Germline values: CDR1 SGHAT, CDR2 FQNNGV. The CDR3 bases are TGTGCCAGCAGCCAACAGGGCGGGAACATTCAGTACTTC. It codes for CASSQQGGNIQYF.

V usage is TRBV2 and J usage is TRBJ2-3, with 13 bases aligning to TRBD2. Trimming at V came to 6 bases and at J to 2 bases, leaving 5 bases not matched to a gene. Germline CDR1 SNHLY, CDR2 FYNNEI. The CDR3 runs 16 residues. The CDR3 nucleotides read TGTGCCAGCAGGCGGGGGACTAGCGGGGTCACAGATACGCAGTATTTT. It codes for CASRRGTSGVTDTQYF.

This clone occurred a few times. The V call is TRBV12-3 or TRBV12-4, the J call TRBJ1-1; the D gene is possibly TRBD1 (6 bases). CDR3 size: 13 residues. V lost 2 bases, J lost 6 bases, and 10 bases lay in between. The CDR3, as DNA: TGTGCCAGCAGTTTAAGGCAGGGGTCTGAAGCTTTCTTT. This sequence encodes CASSLRQGSEAFF.

CDR3: CASSPTANTEAFF. DNA for the CDR3: TGTGCCAGCAGCCCTACAGCGAACACTGAAGCTTTCTTT. This chain connects TRBV7-9 to TRBJ1-1; D gene unclear. Trimming removed 5 bases at V and 1 base at J, with 8 bases between. Germline lookup yields CDR1 SEHNR and CDR2 FQNEAQ (reference sequence). This CDR3 is built from 13 residues.